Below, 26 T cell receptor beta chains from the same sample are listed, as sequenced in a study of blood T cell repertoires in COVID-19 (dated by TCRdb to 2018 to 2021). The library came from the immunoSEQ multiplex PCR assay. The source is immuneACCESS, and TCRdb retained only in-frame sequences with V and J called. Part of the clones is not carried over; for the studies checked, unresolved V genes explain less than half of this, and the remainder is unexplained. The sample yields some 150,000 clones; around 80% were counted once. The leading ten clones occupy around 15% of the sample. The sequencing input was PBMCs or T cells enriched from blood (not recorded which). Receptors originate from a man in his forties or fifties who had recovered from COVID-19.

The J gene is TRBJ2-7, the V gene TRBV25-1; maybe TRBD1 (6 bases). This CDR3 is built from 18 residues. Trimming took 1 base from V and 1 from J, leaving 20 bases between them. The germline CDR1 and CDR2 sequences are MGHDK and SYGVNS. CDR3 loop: CASSEWGRGVVGSYEQYF. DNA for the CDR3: TGTGCCAGCAGTGAATGGGGCAGGGGAGTCGTAGGATCCTACGAGCAGTACTTC.

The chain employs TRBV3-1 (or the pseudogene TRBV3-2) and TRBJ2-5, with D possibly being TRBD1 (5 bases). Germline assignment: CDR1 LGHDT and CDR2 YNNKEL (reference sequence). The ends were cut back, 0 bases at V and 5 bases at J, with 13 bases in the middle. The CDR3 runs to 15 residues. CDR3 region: CASSQDTGAQETQYF. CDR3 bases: TGTGCCAGCAGCCAAGATACAGGAGCCCAGGAGACCCAGTACTTC.

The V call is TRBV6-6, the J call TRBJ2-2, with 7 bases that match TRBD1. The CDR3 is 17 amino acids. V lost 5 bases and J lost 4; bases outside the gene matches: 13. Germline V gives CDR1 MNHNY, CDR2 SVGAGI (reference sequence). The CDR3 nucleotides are TGTGCCAGCAGTCGAGGCTTAGACAGGGCAAGCACCGGGGAGCTGTTTTTT. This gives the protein CASSRGLDRASTGELFF.

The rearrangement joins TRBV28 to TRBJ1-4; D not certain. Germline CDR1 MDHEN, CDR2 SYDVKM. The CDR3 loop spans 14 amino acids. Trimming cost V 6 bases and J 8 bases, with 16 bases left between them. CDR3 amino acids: CASRPGRGREKLFF. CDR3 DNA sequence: TGTGCCAGCAGACCAGGCCGAGGGCGGGAAAAACTGTTTTTT.

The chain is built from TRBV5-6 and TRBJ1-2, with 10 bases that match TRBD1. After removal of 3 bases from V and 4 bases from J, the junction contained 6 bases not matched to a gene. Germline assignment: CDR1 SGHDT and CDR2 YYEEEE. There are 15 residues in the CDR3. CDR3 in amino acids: CASSYRDRGVYGYTF. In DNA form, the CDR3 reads TGTGCCAGCAGCTACCGGGACAGGGGCGTCTATGGCTACACCTTC.

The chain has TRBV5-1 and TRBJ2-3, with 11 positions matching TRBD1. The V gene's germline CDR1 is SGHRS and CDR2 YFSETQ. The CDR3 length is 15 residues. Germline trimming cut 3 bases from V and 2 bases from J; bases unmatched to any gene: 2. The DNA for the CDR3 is TGCGCCAGCAGCTGGACAGGGGGCGTCACAGATACGCAGTATTTT. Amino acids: CASSWTGGVTDTQYF. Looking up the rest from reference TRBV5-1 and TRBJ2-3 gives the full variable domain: KAGVTQTPRYLIKTRGQQVTLSCSPISGHRSVSWYQQTPGQGLQFLFEYFSETQRNKGNFPGRFSGRQFSNSRSEMNVSTLELGDSALYLCASSWTGGVTDTQYFGPGTRLTVL.

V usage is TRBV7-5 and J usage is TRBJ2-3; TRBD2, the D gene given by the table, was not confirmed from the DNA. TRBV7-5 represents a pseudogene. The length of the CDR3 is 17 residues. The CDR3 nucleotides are TGTGTCAGAAGCTCCGGGACTAGCGGGGGAAGCACAGATACGCAGTATTTT. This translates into CVRSSGTSGGSTDTQYF.

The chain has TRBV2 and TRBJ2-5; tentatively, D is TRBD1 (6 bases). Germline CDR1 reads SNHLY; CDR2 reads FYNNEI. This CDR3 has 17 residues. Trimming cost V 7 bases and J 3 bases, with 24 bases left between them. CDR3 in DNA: TGTGCCAGCAATGATCTTGTCTGGGACAAGAAAAAAGAGACCCAGTACTTC. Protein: CASNDLVWDKKKETQYF.

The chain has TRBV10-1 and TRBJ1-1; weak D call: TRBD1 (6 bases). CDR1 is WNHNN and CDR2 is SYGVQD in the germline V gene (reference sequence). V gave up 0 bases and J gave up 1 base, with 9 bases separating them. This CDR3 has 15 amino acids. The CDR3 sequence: CASSESGHANTEAFF. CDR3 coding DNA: TGCGCCAGCAGTGAGTCGGGACACGCGAACACTGAAGCTTTCTTT.

The CDR3 loop is CSVGLVGRETQYF. The CDR3 DNA follows: TGCAGCGTTGGGCTAGTCGGAAGAGAGACCCAGTACTTC. J is TRBJ2-5 and V is TRBV29-1; D is unresolved. Trimming took off 4 bases at V and 4 bases at J, with 13 bases between the two ends. The germline gives CDR1 SQVTM, CDR2 ANQGSEA. The CDR3 totals 13 residues.

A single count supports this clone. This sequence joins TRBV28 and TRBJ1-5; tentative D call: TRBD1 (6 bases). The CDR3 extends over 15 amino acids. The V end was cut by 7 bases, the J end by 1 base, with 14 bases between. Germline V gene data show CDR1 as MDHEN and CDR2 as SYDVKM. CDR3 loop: CASTTGSGSNQPQHF. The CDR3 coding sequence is TGTGCCAGCACTACAGGGTCGGGGAGCAATCAGCCCCAGCATTTT.

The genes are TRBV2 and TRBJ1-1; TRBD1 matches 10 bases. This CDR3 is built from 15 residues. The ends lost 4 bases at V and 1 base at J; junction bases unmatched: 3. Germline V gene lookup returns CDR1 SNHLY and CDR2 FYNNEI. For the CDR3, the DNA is TGTGCCAGCAGTGGGAGACAGGGGGCGAACACTGAAGCTTTCTTT. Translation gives CASSGRQGANTEAFF.

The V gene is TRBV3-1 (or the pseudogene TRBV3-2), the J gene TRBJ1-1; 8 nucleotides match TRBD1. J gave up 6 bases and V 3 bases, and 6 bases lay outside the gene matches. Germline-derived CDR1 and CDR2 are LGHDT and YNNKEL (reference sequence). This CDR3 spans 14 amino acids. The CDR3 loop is CASSQWTGQSEAFF. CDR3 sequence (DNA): TGTGCCAGCAGCCAGTGGACAGGGCAATCTGAAGCTTTCTTT.

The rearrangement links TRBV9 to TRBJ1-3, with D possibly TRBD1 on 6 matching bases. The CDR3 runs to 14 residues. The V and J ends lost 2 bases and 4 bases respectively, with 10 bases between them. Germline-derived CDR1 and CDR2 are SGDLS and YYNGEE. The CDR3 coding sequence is TGTGCCAGCAGCGTGGGGGCCCTCGGAAACACCATATATTTT. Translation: CASSVGALGNTIYF.

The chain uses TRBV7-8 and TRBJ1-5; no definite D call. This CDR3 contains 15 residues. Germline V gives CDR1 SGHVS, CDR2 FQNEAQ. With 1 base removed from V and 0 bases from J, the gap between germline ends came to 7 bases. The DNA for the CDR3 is TGTGCCAGCAGCTTAGGCCAGTATAGCAATCAGCCCCAGCATTTT. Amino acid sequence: CASSLGQYSNQPQHF.

CDR3 DNA: TGCGCCAGCAGGGAGACAGGGGGAAATGAAAAACTGTTTTTT. Encoded protein: CASRETGGNEKLFF. This rearrangement joins TRBV5-1 to TRBJ1-4; 9 nucleotides agree with TRBD1. There are 14 residues in the CDR3. The junction had 4 bases not matched to a gene; V was cut back by 5 bases and J by 5 bases. CDR1 and CDR2 from the germline V gene are SGHRS and YFSETQ.

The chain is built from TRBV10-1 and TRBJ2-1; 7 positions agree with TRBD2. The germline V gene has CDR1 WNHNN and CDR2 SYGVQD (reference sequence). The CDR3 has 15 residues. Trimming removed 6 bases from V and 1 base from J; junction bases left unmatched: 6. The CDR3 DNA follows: TGCGCCAGCAGAACACTAGCGTCTTCCTACAATGAGCAGTTCTTC. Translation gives CASRTLASSYNEQFF.

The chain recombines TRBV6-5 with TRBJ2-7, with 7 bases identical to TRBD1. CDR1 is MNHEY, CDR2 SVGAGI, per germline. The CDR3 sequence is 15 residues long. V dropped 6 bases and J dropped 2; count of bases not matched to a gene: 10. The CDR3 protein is CASRQGQWLAYEQYF. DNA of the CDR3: TGTGCCAGCAGGCAGGGACAGTGGTTAGCCTACGAGCAGTACTTC.

CDR3 DNA: TGCGCCAGCAGCTTGGTGGGGCAAGCATCTGGAAACACCATATATTTT. Its protein product is CASSLVGQASGNTIYF. This chain joins TRBV5-1 and TRBJ1-3; D possibly corresponds to TRBD1 (5 bases). The germline V gene has CDR1 SGHRS and CDR2 YFSETQ. V was clipped by 0 bases and J by 1 base, with 11 bases between them. The CDR3 totals 16 residues.

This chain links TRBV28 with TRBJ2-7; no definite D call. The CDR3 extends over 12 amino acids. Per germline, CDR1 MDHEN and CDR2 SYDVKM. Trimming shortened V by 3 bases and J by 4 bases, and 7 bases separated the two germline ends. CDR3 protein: CASSLRLYEQYF. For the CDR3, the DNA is TGTGCCAGCAGTTTGCGTCTTTACGAGCAGTACTTC.

For the CDR3, the DNA is TGTGCCAGCAGCCAAGATTACAGGGGGGACTATGGCTACACCTTC. It translates to CASSQDYRGDYGYTF. The chain couples TRBV3-1 (or the pseudogene TRBV3-2) to TRBJ1-2; 8 bases map to TRBD1. V trimming: 0 bases; J trimming: 3 bases; junction bases outside the gene matches: 3. This CDR3 has 15 amino acids. Looked up from germline, CDR1 is LGHDT and CDR2 is YNNKEL (reference sequence).

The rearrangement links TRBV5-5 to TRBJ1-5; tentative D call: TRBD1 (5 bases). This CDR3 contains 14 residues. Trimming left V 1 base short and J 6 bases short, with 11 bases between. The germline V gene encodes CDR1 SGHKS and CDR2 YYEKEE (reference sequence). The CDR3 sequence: CASSLFRDGQPQHF. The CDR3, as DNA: TGTGCCAGCAGCTTGTTCAGGGATGGTCAGCCCCAGCATTTT.

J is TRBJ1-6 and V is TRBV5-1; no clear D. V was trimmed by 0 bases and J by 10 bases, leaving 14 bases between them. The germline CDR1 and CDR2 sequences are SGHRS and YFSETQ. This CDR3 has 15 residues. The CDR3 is CASSLGGRTWSPLHF. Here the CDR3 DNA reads TGCGCCAGCAGCTTGGGTGGTCGGACTTGGTCACCCCTCCACTTT.

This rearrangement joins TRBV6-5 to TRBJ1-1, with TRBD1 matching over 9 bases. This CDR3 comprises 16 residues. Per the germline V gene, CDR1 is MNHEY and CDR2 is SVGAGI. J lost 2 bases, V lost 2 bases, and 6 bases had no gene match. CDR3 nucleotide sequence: TGTGCCAGCAGTTACGGGGGACAGGGATTTAACACTGAAGCTTTCTTT. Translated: CASSYGGQGFNTEAFF.

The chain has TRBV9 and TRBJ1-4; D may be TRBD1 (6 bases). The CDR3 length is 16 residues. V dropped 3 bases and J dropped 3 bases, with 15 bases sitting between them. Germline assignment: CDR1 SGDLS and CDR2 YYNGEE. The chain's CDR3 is CASSAWEGGPNEKLFF. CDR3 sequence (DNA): TGTGCCAGCAGCGCCTGGGAGGGGGGCCCTAATGAAAAACTGTTTTTT.

This CDR3 reads CASSDLVGENYGYTF. CDR3 DNA: TGTGCCAGCAGTGACCTCGTCGGGGAAAACTATGGCTACACCTTC. The chain employs TRBV6-1 and TRBJ1-2; D unclear. Germline V CDR1 and CDR2: MNHNS, SASEGT. The CDR3 is 15 amino acids. V was cut by 3 bases and J by 2 bases, with 13 bases left in between.